This entry lists 17 T cell receptor beta chains sequenced from one sample in a study of human T cells and chemical hapten exposure. Noted time point: patch test 1, 2 weeks after DPC sensitization. Treatment here: therapeutic diphenylcyclopropenone sensitization with weekly scalp DPC. TCRdb passed the RACE reads through MiXCR, listing each CDR3 protein once. The profile covers 100,000 or so distinct CDR3 sequences, with more than 9.5% appearing a single time and around 3.5% taken by the ten largest. The starting material was whole blood, obtained in connection with sensitization to the hapten diphenylcyclopropenone (DPC). These TCRs come from a woman in her forties with alopecia areata. Some clones in this sample may be carry-over from other donors' samples.

The table lists this clonotype with many counts. This chain joins TRBV30 and TRBJ2-5, with a possible D match to TRBD2 (5 bases). V was clipped by 2 bases and J by 2 bases, with 12 bases between them. The CDR3 is 14 amino acids. CDR1 GTSNPN and CDR2 SVGIG come from the germline V gene (reference sequence). The CDR3 loop is CAWSTAGLQETQYF. The CDR3 DNA follows: TGTGCCTGGAGTACTGCGGGCCTTCAAGAGACCCAGTACTTC.

This clonotype was observed a handful of times. The chain links TRBV29-1 to TRBJ2-1; D tentatively reads TRBD1 or TRBD2 (5 bases each). Trimming cost V 4 bases and J 7 bases, with 11 bases left between them. The CDR3 contains 12 residues. The germline V gene has CDR1 SQVTM and CDR2 ANQGSEA. The CDR3 sequence: CSVVWGLNEQFF. The CDR3 bases are TGCAGCGTTGTTTGGGGGTTGAATGAGCAGTTCTTC.

By share, this clonotype counts as medium-sized. The chain joins TRBV29-1 to TRBJ1-1; D not resolved. The CDR3 is 10 residues long. CDR1 is SQVTM, CDR2 ANQGSEA, per germline. V dropped 5 bases and J dropped 1 base, with 2 bases sitting between them. CDR3 nucleotides: TGCAGCGTTAAGAACACTGAAGCTTTCTTT. Protein: CSVKNTEAFF. Filled out from reference TRBV29-1 and TRBJ1-1, the complete variable domain reads SAVISQKPSRDICQRGTSLTIQCQVDSQVTMMFWYRQQPGQSLTLIATANQGSEATYESGFVIDKFPISRPNLTFSTLTVSNMSPEDSSIYLCSVKNTEAFFGQGTRLTVV.

The table lists this clonotype with a count of one. This chain uses TRBV5-6 with TRBJ2-5; either TRBD1 or TRBD2 may fit D (5 bases each). The length of the CDR3 is 15 residues. The germline V gene has CDR1 SGHDT and CDR2 YYEEEE. The V gene lost 3 bases and the J gene lost 1 base, with 13 bases spanning the gap. CDR3 loop: CASSYRDGRQETQYF. Here the CDR3 DNA reads TGTGCCAGCAGCTACCGGGACGGACGCCAAGAGACCCAGTACTTC.

This clonotype was seen more than once but under ten times. The genes are TRBV20-1 and TRBJ1-5; unclear D gene. CDR3 length: 13 amino acids. The ends were cut back, 6 bases at V and 2 bases at J, with 11 bases in the middle. Germline V CDR1 and CDR2: DFQATT, SNEGSKA (reference sequence). The CDR3 sequence is CSARPGGNQPQHF. In DNA, the CDR3 is TGCAGTGCCCGACCCGGAGGCAATCAGCCCCAGCATTTT.

This chain connects TRBV15 to TRBJ2-5; 14 bases align to TRBD2. Germline-derived CDR1 and CDR2 are LNHNV and YYDKDF (reference sequence). V shed 3 bases and J 4 bases; nucleotides not matched to a gene: 1. The CDR3 loop spans 15 amino acids. CDR3 protein: CATSRGLAGVETQYF. The CDR3 coding sequence is TGTGCCACCAGCAGGGGACTAGCGGGAGTAGAGACCCAGTACTTC.

This clonotype was seen at least ten times. This chain links TRBV19 with TRBJ1-5, with TRBD1 matching over 12 bases. The germline V gene encodes CDR1 LNHDA and CDR2 SQIVND (reference sequence). The CDR3 spans 15 residues. V lost 6 bases, J lost 6 bases, and 6 bases stayed unmatched. CDR3 coding DNA: TGTGCCAGTAGCATGGGGACAGGGGGCAGTCAGCCCCAGCATTTT. This gives the protein CASSMGTGGSQPQHF.

The rearrangement uses TRBV7-9 and TRBJ1-2, with D perhaps matching TRBD1 (6 bases). The V gene lost 1 base and the J gene lost 8 bases, with 14 bases spanning the gap. CDR3 length: 14 amino acids. Germline values: CDR1 SEHNR, CDR2 FQNEAQ (reference sequence). The CDR3 here is CASSLEWGQGGYTF. The CDR3 region has the DNA TGTGCCAGCAGCTTAGAATGGGGGCAAGGAGGCTACACCTTC.

The chain has TRBV4-3 and TRBJ2-7, with D perhaps matching TRBD2 (6 bases). The germline V gene has CDR1 LGHNA and CDR2 YSLEER. Between the trimmed V and J ends, which lost 5 bases and 6 bases, there was a span of 20 bases. This CDR3 contains 15 residues. CDR3 loop: CASSARWEVASEQYF. The CDR3 DNA reads TGCGCCAGCAGCGCCCGATGGGAGGTTGCCTCCGAGCAGTACTTC.

This clonotype was recorded many times. V and J are TRBV7-6 and TRBJ2-1, with 9 nucleotides matching TRBD2. Trimming removed 1 base from V and 7 bases from J; junction bases left unmatched: 5. The CDR3 runs to 15 residues. Germline lookup yields CDR1 SGHVS and CDR2 FNYEAQ. DNA of the CDR3: TGTGCCAGCAGCTTAGAAAGCGGGAGGTTGAATGAGCAGTTCTTC. Amino acids: CASSLESGRLNEQFF.

A few counts support this clonotype. This sequence joins TRBV12-3 or TRBV12-4 and TRBJ2-5, with 8 bases matching TRBD1. V dropped 6 bases and J dropped 5; count of bases not matched to a gene: 5. The CDR3 covers 13 residues. CDR3 residues: CASRITGGETQYF. The CDR3 DNA sequence: TGTGCCAGCAGGATAACAGGGGGGGAGACCCAGTACTTC.

This clonotype has more than one count but fewer than ten. The J gene is TRBJ2-3, the V gene TRBV6-2 or TRBV6-3, with D possibly matching TRBD1 (5 bases). The germline CDR1 and CDR2 sequences are MNHEY and SVGEGT. V was cut by 7 bases and J by 6 bases, with 8 bases left in between. CDR3 length: 11 amino acids. This chain's CDR3 is CASTQVDTQYF. CDR3 DNA: TGTGCCAGCACACAGGTGGATACGCAGTATTTT.

A few counts support this clonotype. The chain couples TRBV6-2 or TRBV6-3 to TRBJ2-1, with TRBD2 matching 11 bases. This CDR3 has 16 amino acids. The germline gives CDR1 MNHEY, CDR2 SVGEGT. The J segment lost 1 base and the V segment lost 5 bases, leaving 4 bases of the junction unmatched. The CDR3 DNA sequence: TGTGCCAGCAGTACCAGACTAGCGGGATCCTACAATGAGCAGTTCTTC. It yields the protein CASSTRLAGSYNEQFF.

The V gene is TRBV20-1, the J gene TRBJ1-6; D unclear. V shed 5 bases and J shed 0 bases, with 11 bases lying between them. Germline V gene data show CDR1 as DFQATT and CDR2 as SNEGSKA (reference sequence). The CDR3 spans 15 residues. CDR3 DNA: TGCAGTGCTCACCCACTGAGCTCCTATAATTCACCCCTCCACTTT. Translating it yields CSAHPLSSYNSPLHF.

This clonotype was counted between two and nine times. The chain is built from TRBV12-3 or TRBV12-4 and TRBJ2-7, with 11 bases that match TRBD1. The junction had 4 bases not matched to a gene; V was cut back by 6 bases and J by 3 bases. This CDR3 region has 14 residues. The CDR3 sequence is CASRSGTGGYEQYF. DNA of the CDR3: TGTGCCAGCAGATCCGGGACAGGGGGCTACGAGCAGTACTTC.

J is TRBJ1-1 and V is TRBV11-1; perhaps TRBD1 as D (6 bases). The CDR3 spans 16 residues. Germline V gene sequence: CDR1 SGHAT, CDR2 FQDESV (reference sequence). V dropped 3 bases and J dropped 6 bases, with 20 bases sitting between them. The CDR3 is CASSLAANRAPPEAFF. The DNA for the CDR3 is TGTGCCAGCAGCTTGGCCGCTAACAGGGCACCCCCTGAAGCTTTCTTT.

This clonotype showed up just a few times. The rearrangement uses TRBV5-1 and TRBJ2-2, with D unclear. V was clipped by 0 bases and J by 4 bases, with 10 bases between them. The CDR3 is 15 residues long. The germline V gene encodes CDR1 SGHRS and CDR2 YFSETQ. The CDR3 region is CASSLGHQFTGELFF. The CDR3 nucleotides are TGCGCCAGCAGCTTGGGACACCAATTCACCGGGGAGCTGTTTTTT.